This T cell receptor (beta chain) was identified in a study of blood T cell repertoires in COVID-19. The overall study: Material from acute and convalescent COVID-19 was sourced from the United States, Italy and Spain. PBMCs, B-cell-depleted T cells, or T cells provided the cDNA or gDNA that made up the material.

Germline assignment: CDR1 SGHTS and CDR2 YDEGEE. Trimming removed 2 bases at V and 8 bases at J, with 8 bases between. This CDR3 region has 12 residues. Here immunoSEQ multiplex PCR was the method, and the copy in TCRdb shows in-frame clones only, minus some. This table has around 58,000 clones, approximately 88% appearing once. The clonotype originates from a human donor in a cohort sampled during active COVID-19. The sequenced sample consisted of peripheral blood. V is TRBV5-8 and J is TRBJ2-1; D gene unclear. The CDR3 DNA is TGTGCCAGCAGCTTAAATAGCTATGAGCAGTTCTTC. Its translation: CASSLNSYEQFF.